This T cell receptor (beta chain) came from a study of blood T cell repertoires in COVID-19. Libraries were prepared by immunoSEQ multiplex PCR; TCRdb keeps only in-frame clonotypes and omits some of them. The sample comprises 95,000 to 100,000 clones, around 94% of which are singletons, and 5% to 6% rests with the top ten. Sequencing was carried out using peripheral blood. The receptor's source is a man between 50 and 59 years old with active COVID-19.

CDR3 in DNA: TGTGCCAGCGCGCCACCGAACACTGAAGCTTTCTTT. It encodes CASAPPNTEAFF. V is TRBV2 and J is TRBJ1-1, with D unclear. Trimming removed 8 bases from V and 1 base from J, with 8 bases in between. This CDR3 is built from 12 residues. The germline V gene encodes CDR1 SNHLY and CDR2 FYNNEI.